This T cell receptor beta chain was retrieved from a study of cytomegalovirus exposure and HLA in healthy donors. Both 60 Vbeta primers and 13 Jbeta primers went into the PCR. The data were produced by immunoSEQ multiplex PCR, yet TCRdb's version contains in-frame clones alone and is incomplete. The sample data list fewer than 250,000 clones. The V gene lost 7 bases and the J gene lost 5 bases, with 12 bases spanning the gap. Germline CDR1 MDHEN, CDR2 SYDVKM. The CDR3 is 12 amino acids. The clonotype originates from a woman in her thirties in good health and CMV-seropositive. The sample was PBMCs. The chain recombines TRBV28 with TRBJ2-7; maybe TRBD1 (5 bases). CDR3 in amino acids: CASNLQGNEQYF. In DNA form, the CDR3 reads TGTGCCAGCAATCTGCAGGGCAACGAGCAGTACTTC. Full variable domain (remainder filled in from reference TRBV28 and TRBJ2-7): DVKVTQSSRYLVKRTGEKVFLECVQDMDHENMFWYRQDPGLGLRLIYFSYDVKMKEKGDIPEGYSVSREKKERFSLILESASTNQTSMYLCASNLQGNEQYFGPGTRLTVT.